A single sample gave rise to the 26 T cell receptor beta chains below, sequenced in a study of shared clonotypes between healthy human individuals. The protocol was immunoSEQ multiplex PCR, while the TCRdb copy is restricted to in-frame clones and leaves out a portion. The data show 2,500,000 or so clones, roughly 93% seen once. The source material was naive CD4+ T cells from PBMCs. Sample subset: CD45RA+ positively selected. The receptors were gathered from a young man in good health. Some clones in this sample may be carry-over from other donors' samples.

This chain uses TRBV5-1 with TRBJ1-1; 8 nucleotides agree with TRBD1. With 0 bases clipped from V and 10 bases from J, the junction kept 2 bases outside the gene matches. This CDR3 has 12 amino acids. Looked up from germline, CDR1 is SGHRS and CDR2 is YFSETQ. CDR3 bases: TGCGCCAGCAGCTTGGACAGGGGGATAGCTTTCTTT. Translated: CASSLDRGIAFF.

This clone was seen just once. The chain employs TRBV7-8 and TRBJ2-5, with 9 positions matching TRBD1. The J call may be in error: the DNA end matches TRBJ2-7 better. The germline gives CDR1 SGHVS, CDR2 FQNEAQ. The CDR3 length is 14 residues. The CDR3: CASSLRQGAYEQYF. The DNA of the CDR3 is TGTGCCAGCAGCCTTCGACAGGGGGCCTACGAGCAGTACTTC.

V gene TRBV7-9 combines with J gene TRBJ2-1; D tentatively reads TRBD1 or TRBD2 (5 bases each). The CDR3 sequence is 15 residues long. Germline CDR1 and CDR2: SEHNR and FQNEAQ (reference sequence). The V end lost 4 bases, the J end lost 3 bases, and 13 bases lay between the germline ends. CDR3 DNA sequence: TGTGCCAGCAGCTCCCGGGGCTTATACTACAATGAGCAGTTCTTC. Encoded protein: CASSSRGLYYNEQFF. The whole variable domain, filled in from reference TRBV7-9 and TRBJ2-1, reads DTGVSQNPRHKITKRGQNVTFRCDPISEHNRLYWYRQTLGQGPEFLTYFQNEAQLEKSRLLSDRFSAERPKGSFSTLEIQRTEQGDSAMYLCASSSRGLYYNEQFFGPGTRLTVL.

The chain couples TRBV9 to TRBJ2-5; maybe TRBD1 (5 bases). The CDR3 length is 14 residues. Trimming stripped 2 bases from V and 7 bases from J, with 15 bases between. Germline CDR1 is SGDLS and CDR2 is YYNGEE. The CDR3 sequence is CASSVPPDTGTQYF. In nucleotides, the CDR3 is TGTGCCAGCAGCGTTCCTCCGGACACGGGGACCCAGTACTTC.

This chain joins TRBV19 and TRBJ1-2; D may be TRBD1 (6 bases). Trimming shortened V by 4 bases and J by 4 bases, and 16 bases separated the two germline ends. This CDR3 comprises 15 residues. Germline CDR1 is LNHDA and CDR2 is SQIVND (reference sequence). The CDR3 sequence is CASSTYRERVYGYTF. For the CDR3, the DNA is TGTGCCAGTAGTACATACAGGGAAAGGGTCTATGGCTACACCTTC.

J is TRBJ1-3 and V is TRBV7-2; TRBD1 aligns across 7 bases. This CDR3 has 17 amino acids. Germline V gene data show CDR1 as SGHTA and CDR2 as FQGNSA. V lost 5 bases to trimming and J lost 0 bases; unmatched junction nucleotides: 10. The CDR3 region has the DNA TGTGCCAGCAGCCGGGGGGGACAGACGCTCTCTGGAAACACCATATATTTT. Encoded protein: CASSRGGQTLSGNTIYF.

The rearrangement joins TRBV30 to TRBJ2-7; TRBD1 agrees at 11 bases. The CDR3 is 16 residues long. V was pared by 3 bases and J by 6 bases, with 13 bases of the junction left unmatched. Germline lookup yields CDR1 GTSNPN and CDR2 SVGIG (reference sequence). CDR3 DNA sequence: TGTGCCTGGAGCGCACAATGGGGACAGGGGGTGTCCGAGCAGTACTTC. The encoded protein is CAWSAQWGQGVSEQYF. Full variable domain (remainder filled in from reference TRBV30 and TRBJ2-7): SQTIHQWPATLVQPVGSPLSLECTVEGTSNPNLYWYRQAAGRGLQLLFYSVGIGQISSEVPQNLSASRPQDRQFILSSKKLLLSDSGFYLCAWSAQWGQGVSEQYFGPGTRLTVT.

J is TRBJ1-3 and V is TRBV18; D might be TRBD1 (5 bases). Deletions cut 2 bases from V and 0 bases from J, with 11 bases between. CDR1 is KGHSH, CDR2 LQKENI, per germline. CDR3 length equals 16 residues. CDR3 loop: CASSPFTGVSGNTIYF. The CDR3 coding sequence is TGTGCCAGCTCACCATTTACAGGCGTCTCTGGAAACACCATATATTTT.

The genes are TRBV7-9 and TRBJ1-2, with D uncertain. The germline V gene encodes CDR1 SEHNR and CDR2 FQNEAQ (reference sequence). Trimming left V 3 bases short and J 1 base short, with 18 bases between. The CDR3 is 17 residues long. The CDR3 loop reads CASSLTRGGGGNYGYTF. The CDR3, as DNA: TGTGCCAGCAGCTTGACCCGCGGCGGCGGCGGTAACTATGGCTACACCTTC.

The count of this clone is one. The CDR3 spells CASSPNPHSNQPQHF. As DNA, the CDR3 is TGTGCCAGCAGCCCTAATCCCCATAGCAATCAGCCCCAGCATTTT. V and J are TRBV5-5 and TRBJ1-5, with no clear D. The CDR3 spans 15 residues. Trimming cost V 4 bases and J 0 bases, with 11 bases left between them. Per the germline V gene, CDR1 is SGHKS and CDR2 is YYEKEE (reference sequence).

The V gene is TRBV9, the J gene TRBJ2-1; 7 bases are a match to TRBD1. Trimming removed 0 bases from V and 4 bases from J; junction bases left unmatched: 7. This CDR3 region has 16 residues. Germline V CDR1 and CDR2: SGDLS, YYNGEE. The CDR3: CASSVATGQIYNEQFF. CDR3 nucleotide sequence: TGTGCCAGCAGCGTAGCTACGGGACAGATTTACAATGAGCAGTTCTTC.

The rearrangement uses TRBV30 and TRBJ2-1, with TRBD2 identical over 9 bases. CDR3 length equals 13 residues. Germline loops: CDR1 GTSNPN, CDR2 SVGIG (reference sequence). After removal of 5 bases from V and 8 bases from J, the junction contained 7 bases not matched to a gene. The CDR3 DNA is TGTGCCTGGGAACGCCTAGCGGGATATGAGCAGTTCTTC. Protein sequence: CAWERLAGYEQFF.

The chain has TRBV7-9 and TRBJ2-3; tentative D call: TRBD2 (5 bases). In germline, CDR1 is SEHNR, CDR2 FQNEAQ (reference sequence). The CDR3 is made up of 14 amino acids. V lost 3 bases and J 3 bases, leaving 10 bases between the germline ends. CDR3 residues: CASSFPTRTDTQYF. The CDR3 DNA follows: TGTGCCAGCAGCTTTCCTACTAGGACAGATACGCAGTATTTT.

V usage is TRBV2 and J usage is TRBJ2-7, with 11 positions matching TRBD2. Germline CDR1 is SNHLY and CDR2 is FYNNEI. There are 16 residues in the CDR3. V trimming: 6 bases; J trimming: 5 bases; junction bases outside the gene matches: 12. CDR3 coding DNA: TGTGCCAGCAGAGAACTAGGAGGGACTAGCGGCGACGAGCAGTACTTC. Its protein product is CASRELGGTSGDEQYF.

This clone was found a few times. Other nucleotide sequences from this sample produce the same CDR3. This chain connects TRBV28 to TRBJ2-5; 7 bases are shared with TRBD1. Per the germline V gene, CDR1 is MDHEN and CDR2 is SYDVKM. V gave up 3 bases and J gave up 5 bases; unmatched junction bases: 0. The CDR3 length is 12 residues. This chain's CDR3 is CASSLGQETQYF. CDR3 nucleotide sequence: TGTGCCAGCAGTTTGGGACAGGAGACCCAGTACTTC.

The CDR3 nucleotides read TGCGCCAGCAGCCGGACACTAGCGGGAGCCTATGAGCAGTTCTTC. The encoded protein is CASSRTLAGAYEQFF. The chain combines TRBV4-1 with TRBJ2-1, with 11 bases lining up with TRBD2. Trimming cost V 4 bases and J 8 bases; bases outside gene matches: 7. The CDR3 is 15 residues long. Germline CDR1 MGHRA, CDR2 YSYEKL.

Details on this clone: The sample carries other DNA sequences with the same CDR3. The genes are TRBV6-5 and TRBJ2-7, with 7 nucleotides matching TRBD1. There are 14 residues in the CDR3. J lost 2 bases, V lost 4 bases, and 5 bases had no gene match. The germline V gene has CDR1 MNHEY and CDR2 SVGAGI. CDR3 nucleotide sequence: TGTGCCAGCAGTTGGGACAGAGGTCCCTACGAGCAGTACTTC. This gives the protein CASSWDRGPYEQYF.

This clone has only one observation. The chain recombines TRBV18 with TRBJ2-1, with 8 positions matching TRBD2. The length of the CDR3 is 16 residues. Per germline, CDR1 KGHSH and CDR2 LQKENI. Losses at the gene ends were 1 base for V and 3 bases for J; bases not matched to a gene: 5. CDR3 in amino acids: CASSPRGAGVYNEQFF. The CDR3 nucleotides are TGTGCCAGCTCACCACGGGGAGCGGGAGTCTACAATGAGCAGTTCTTC.

The CDR3: CAWSDRGEQYF. CDR3 bases: TGTGCCTGGAGTGACAGGGGCGAGCAGTACTTC. This chain connects TRBV30 to TRBJ2-7, with 7 bases matching TRBD1. V lost 1 base and J lost 6; bases outside the gene matches: 0. Germline CDR1 is GTSNPN and CDR2 is SVGIG (reference sequence). The CDR3 totals 11 residues.

Regarding this clone: Other DNA variants within this sample encode the same CDR3. The chain uses TRBV18 and TRBJ2-2, with D possibly being TRBD1 (5 bases). The V gene lost 6 bases and the J gene lost 0 bases, with 11 bases spanning the gap. This CDR3 comprises 15 residues. CDR1 and CDR2 (germline): KGHSH, LQKENI. The CDR3 spells CASSPQGANTGELFF. The CDR3 DNA sequence: TGTGCCAGCTCCCCCCAGGGCGCGAACACCGGGGAGCTGTTTTTT.

A word on this clone: The same CDR3 arises from other DNA sequences in this sample as well. The chain couples TRBV5-4 to TRBJ2-3; TRBD1 might be the D (6 bases). The germline gives CDR1 SGHNT, CDR2 YYREEE (reference sequence). V lost 0 bases and J lost 1, with 9 bases in between. CDR3 length: 15 residues. CDR3 in DNA: TGTGCCAGCAGCTTGGGAGGGGGTGGCACAGATACGCAGTATTTT. Its translation is CASSLGGGGTDTQYF.

V gene TRBV6-5 combines with J gene TRBJ1-2; D perhaps matches TRBD1 (6 bases). CDR1 and CDR2 (germline): MNHEY, SVGAGI. This CDR3 spans 14 amino acids. V lost 7 bases and J 8 bases, leaving 20 bases between the germline ends. The CDR3 DNA is TGTGCCAGCACCCTGGGGGGCTTCGCTTCAGGCTACACCTTC. Its translation is CASTLGGFASGYTF.

V is TRBV6-5 and J is TRBJ2-5; possibly TRBD2 for D (5 bases). The V end lost 2 bases, the J end lost 2 bases, and 9 bases lay between the germline ends. The length of the CDR3 is 14 residues. In germline, CDR1 is MNHEY, CDR2 SVGAGI. The chain's CDR3 is CASSYGGAQETQYF. The DNA for the CDR3 is TGTGCCAGCAGTTACGGAGGAGCGCAAGAGACCCAGTACTTC.

The rearrangement uses TRBV5-1 and TRBJ2-2; TRBD2 aligns across 9 bases. Trimming at V came to 4 bases and at J to 0 bases, leaving 4 bases not matched to a gene. Germline lookup yields CDR1 SGHRS and CDR2 YFSETQ. The CDR3 sequence is 16 residues long. CDR3 region: CASSASGNTNTGELFF. Written as DNA, the CDR3 is TGCGCCAGCAGCGCTAGCGGGAACACGAACACCGGGGAGCTGTTTTTT.

The gene calls are TRBV11-2 and TRBJ2-3; either TRBD1 or TRBD2 may supply D (5 bases each). There are 12 residues in the CDR3. Per germline, CDR1 SGHAT and CDR2 FQNNGV. The V and J ends lost 1 base and 7 bases respectively, with 6 bases between them. CDR3 sequence: CASSLGGNTQYF. CDR3 in DNA: TGTGCCAGCAGCTTAGGGGGGAATACGCAGTATTTT. Looking up the rest from reference TRBV11-2 and TRBJ2-3 gives the full variable domain: EAGVAQSPRYKIIEKRQSVAFWCNPISGHATLYWYQQILGQGPKLLIQFQNNGVVDDSQLPKDRFSAERLKGVDSTLKIQPAKLEDSAVYLCASSLGGNTQYFGPGTRLTVL.

The gene calls are TRBV2 and TRBJ2-5; 9 bases align to TRBD2. The ends lost 2 bases at V and 2 bases at J; junction bases unmatched: 6. This CDR3 is 16 amino acids long. Per germline, CDR1 SNHLY and CDR2 FYNNEI. The chain's CDR3 is CASSESLTSGQETQYF. The CDR3 DNA follows: TGTGCCAGCAGTGAATCCCTCACTAGCGGGCAAGAGACCCAGTACTTC.